The 16 T cell receptor beta chains below were found in one sample sequenced in a study of vaccination and CD4 T cells after COVID-19. TCRdb re-analysed the PCR reads in MiXCR, keeping a single row per CDR3 protein. The sample has under 30,000 distinct CDR3 sequences; approximately 49% are singletons. Time point here: late sampling 161 to 241 days after vaccination in a few convalescent patients. This specimen was CD4+ T cells from blood, taken about 7 months after SARS-CoV-2 vaccination. The receptors were gathered from a human donor who had recovered from COVID-19.

This clonotype has only a few counts. The CDR3 loop is CASSRGQKIYGYTF. The CDR3 bases are TGTGCCAGCAGCAGGGGACAGAAGATCTATGGCTACACCTTC. V is TRBV28 and J is TRBJ1-2; TRBD1 matches at 7 bases. CDR3 length equals 14 residues. Per germline, CDR1 MDHEN and CDR2 SYDVKM. With 6 bases clipped from V and 4 bases from J, the junction kept 8 bases outside the gene matches.

The chain combines TRBV6-2 or TRBV6-3 with TRBJ2-5, with D possibly TRBD2 on 6 matching bases. Trimming removed 6 bases at V and 5 bases at J, with 16 bases between. Per germline, CDR1 MNHEY and CDR2 SVGEGT. The CDR3 has 14 amino acids. In DNA, the CDR3 is TGTGCCAGCAGGCGGGATTGGGCCAGGGAGACCCAGTACTTC. Amino acids: CASRRDWARETQYF.

The J gene is TRBJ2-2, the V gene TRBV19, with D unresolved. Germline V gene data show CDR1 as LNHDA and CDR2 as SQIVND (reference sequence). This CDR3 has 14 amino acids. V lost 5 bases to trimming and J lost 4 bases, with 11 bases between them. CDR3 DNA: TGTGCCAGTAGTCCAGTAGGTTCCACCGGGGAGCTGTTTTTT. Its protein product is CASSPVGSTGELFF.

The chain employs TRBV5-1 and TRBJ2-7; 10 bases are a match to TRBD1. This CDR3 has 13 residues. V lost 6 bases, J lost 4 bases, and 4 bases stayed unmatched. CDR1 is SGHRS, CDR2 YFSETQ, per germline. CDR3 in amino acids: CASNRQGAYEQYF. In DNA, the CDR3 is TGCGCCAGCAACAGACAGGGGGCTTACGAGCAGTACTTC.

The chain employs TRBV7-9 and TRBJ1-5; no clear D gene. The V end was cut by 8 bases, the J end by 0 bases, with 11 bases between. CDR1 is SEHNR, CDR2 FQNEAQ, per germline (reference sequence). This CDR3 has 14 amino acids. CDR3 DNA: TGTGCCAGCTCAGGAGCTTATAGCAATCAGCCCCAGCATTTT. Translating it yields CASSGAYSNQPQHF.

The chain has TRBV20-1 and TRBJ2-3; no firm D call. V was cut by 2 bases and J by 2 bases, with 8 bases left in between. This CDR3 contains 13 residues. The germline V gene has CDR1 DFQATT and CDR2 SNEGSKA (reference sequence). In DNA form, the CDR3 reads TGCAGTGCTAGATATAGGATCACAGATACGCAGTATTTT. Protein sequence: CSARYRITDTQYF.

This clonotype was found a few times. The chain uses TRBV15 and TRBJ2-1; tentatively, D is TRBD1 (5 bases). V gave up 1 base and J gave up 4 bases, with 17 bases separating them. The CDR3 totals 17 residues. Germline-derived CDR1 and CDR2 are LNHNV and YYDKDF (reference sequence). DNA of the CDR3: TGTGCCACCAGCAGAGCTCGGCTGGATGACAGTTACAATGAGCAGTTCTTC. Amino acid sequence: CATSRARLDDSYNEQFF. Full variable domain (missing parts from reference TRBV15 and TRBJ2-1): DAMVIQNPRYQVTQFGKPVTLSCSQTLNHNVMYWYQQKSSQAPKLLFHYYDKDFNNEADTPDNFQSRRPNTSFCFLDIRSPGLGDTAMYLCATSRARLDDSYNEQFFGPGTRLTVL.

This clonotype appeared a few times. CDR3 nucleotides: TGTGCCACCAGCAGAGATTCCGGGACAGACTCCTACGAGCAGTACTTC. Encoded protein: CATSRDSGTDSYEQYF. This chain joins TRBV15 and TRBJ2-7; 7 nucleotides line up with TRBD1. This CDR3 comprises 16 residues. Germline V gene sequence: CDR1 LNHNV, CDR2 YYDKDF (reference sequence). With V trimmed by 0 bases and J by 0 bases, 5 bases remained unmatched.

This sequence joins TRBV2 and TRBJ1-6; tentative D call: TRBD1 (5 bases). The CDR3 has 15 residues. Trimming shortened V by 6 bases and J by 7 bases, and 16 bases separated the two germline ends. Germline V gives CDR1 SNHLY, CDR2 FYNNEI. CDR3 sequence (DNA): TGTGCCAGCAGCTCAGACAGTGCCGAAAATTCACCCCTCCACTTT. It yields the protein CASSSDSAENSPLHF.

This clonotype appeared a few times. The genes are TRBV24-1 and TRBJ2-1; D not resolved. Germline V lookup: CDR1 KGHDR, CDR2 SFDVKD. V was clipped by 2 bases and J by 14 bases, with 15 bases between them. The CDR3 sequence is 13 residues long. The CDR3 spells CATSDSTSLQEFF. CDR3 coding DNA: TGTGCCACCAGTGATTCTACATCTCTCCAGGAGTTCTTC.

This sequence joins TRBV7-9 and TRBJ2-1; weak D call: TRBD1 (6 bases). Trimming cost V 1 base and J 9 bases, with 10 bases left between them. In germline, CDR1 is SEHNR, CDR2 FQNEAQ (reference sequence). The CDR3 is 13 amino acids. The CDR3 DNA reads TGTGCCAGCAGCTTAGTCAGGGGCGGTGAGCAGTTCTTC. This sequence encodes CASSLVRGGEQFF.

The chain carries TRBV24-1 and TRBJ2-4, with a possible D match to TRBD1 (6 bases). Trimming left V 4 bases short and J 5 bases short, with 14 bases between. CDR3 length equals 15 residues. CDR1 and CDR2 from the germline V gene are KGHDR and SFDVKD. CDR3 amino acids: CATSDTGRLQNIQYF. The CDR3 DNA is TGTGCCACCAGTGACACAGGGCGTTTGCAAAACATTCAGTACTTC.

The count of this clonotype is one. The chain employs TRBV7-3 and TRBJ2-2; D ambiguous. Germline CDR1 is SGHTA and CDR2 is FQGTGA. V was shortened by 4 bases and J by 8 bases, with 14 bases between the two germline ends. The CDR3 spans 14 residues. CDR3 sequence reads: CASSSPEAPGELFF. The CDR3 nucleotides are TGTGCCAGCAGCTCCCCGGAAGCCCCGGGGGAGCTGTTTTTT.

This clonotype was observed a single time. The chain uses TRBV6-2 or TRBV6-3 and TRBJ2-7; D possibly corresponds to TRBD2 (5 bases). In germline, CDR1 is MNHEY, CDR2 SVGEGT. The CDR3 runs 11 residues. Trimming removed 8 bases from V and 2 bases from J, with 7 bases in between. The CDR3 DNA reads as TGTGCCAGCGGGAGCACCTACGAGCAGTACTTC. Its protein product is CASGSTYEQYF.

The chain is built from TRBV28 and TRBJ1-6, with 7 bases matching TRBD1. Looked up from germline, CDR1 is MDHEN and CDR2 is SYDVKM. Trimming cost V 6 bases and J 5 bases; bases outside gene matches: 7. The CDR3 runs 15 residues. The CDR3 sequence is CASSRRDSNNSPLHF. In nucleotides, the CDR3 is TGTGCCAGCAGCCGCCGGGACAGCAATAATTCACCCCTCCACTTT.

In its sample, this clonotype was seen a few times. The chain couples TRBV28 to TRBJ2-3; D might be TRBD1 or TRBD2, each matching 6 bases. The CDR3 totals 14 residues. V lost 10 bases, J lost 1 base, and 15 bases lay in between. CDR1 and CDR2 from the germline V gene are MDHEN and SYDVKM. The CDR3, as DNA: TGTGCCACAGGGGACTCTGAGGGCACAGATACGCAGTATTTT. Its protein is CATGDSEGTDTQYF. Filled out from reference TRBV28 and TRBJ2-3, the complete variable domain reads DVKVTQSSRYLVKRTGEKVFLECVQDMDHENMFWYRQDPGLGLRLIYFSYDVKMKEKGDIPEGYSVSREKKERFSLILESASTNQTSMYLCATGDSEGTDTQYFGPGTRLTVL.